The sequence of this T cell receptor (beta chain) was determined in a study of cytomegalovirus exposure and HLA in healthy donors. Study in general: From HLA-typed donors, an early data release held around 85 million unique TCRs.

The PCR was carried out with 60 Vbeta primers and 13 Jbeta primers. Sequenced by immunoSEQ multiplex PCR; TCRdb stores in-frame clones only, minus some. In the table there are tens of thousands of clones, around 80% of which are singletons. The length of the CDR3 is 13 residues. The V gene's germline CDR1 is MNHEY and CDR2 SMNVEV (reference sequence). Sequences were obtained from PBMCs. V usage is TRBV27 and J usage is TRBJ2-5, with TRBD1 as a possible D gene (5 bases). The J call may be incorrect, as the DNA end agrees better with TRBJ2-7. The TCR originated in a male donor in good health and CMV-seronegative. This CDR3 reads CASTPVDSSEQYF. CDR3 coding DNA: TGTGCCAGCACCCCGGTTGACAGCTCCGAGCAGTACTTC.